This T cell receptor (beta chain) was sequenced for a study of human T cells and chemical hapten exposure. This clonotype appeared many times. Time point described: patch test 1, 2 weeks after DPC sensitization. Noted treatment: therapeutic diphenylcyclopropenone sensitization with weekly scalp DPC. This CDR3 has 15 residues. J was trimmed by 4 bases and V by 4 bases; bases with no gene match: 5. Germline values: CDR1 MNHEY, CDR2 SVGAGI. Individual cDNA molecules received unique molecular identifiers in the library. TCRdb re-derived calls from the RACE reads in MiXCR, one entry per CDR3 protein. In the table there are about 83,000 distinct CDR3 sequences, around 7% of which are singletons.

The V and J genes are TRBV6-5 and TRBJ1-1, with 11 bases that match TRBD1. The specimen comprised whole blood, sampled in connection with sensitization to the hapten diphenylcyclopropenone (DPC). The receptor was isolated from a woman aged 30 to 39 with alopecia areata. Some clones in this sample may be carry-over from other donors' samples. The chain's CDR3 is CASSSRDRGGTEAFF. The CDR3 DNA is TGTGCCAGCAGTTCCCGGGACAGGGGGGGCACTGAAGCTTTCTTT.